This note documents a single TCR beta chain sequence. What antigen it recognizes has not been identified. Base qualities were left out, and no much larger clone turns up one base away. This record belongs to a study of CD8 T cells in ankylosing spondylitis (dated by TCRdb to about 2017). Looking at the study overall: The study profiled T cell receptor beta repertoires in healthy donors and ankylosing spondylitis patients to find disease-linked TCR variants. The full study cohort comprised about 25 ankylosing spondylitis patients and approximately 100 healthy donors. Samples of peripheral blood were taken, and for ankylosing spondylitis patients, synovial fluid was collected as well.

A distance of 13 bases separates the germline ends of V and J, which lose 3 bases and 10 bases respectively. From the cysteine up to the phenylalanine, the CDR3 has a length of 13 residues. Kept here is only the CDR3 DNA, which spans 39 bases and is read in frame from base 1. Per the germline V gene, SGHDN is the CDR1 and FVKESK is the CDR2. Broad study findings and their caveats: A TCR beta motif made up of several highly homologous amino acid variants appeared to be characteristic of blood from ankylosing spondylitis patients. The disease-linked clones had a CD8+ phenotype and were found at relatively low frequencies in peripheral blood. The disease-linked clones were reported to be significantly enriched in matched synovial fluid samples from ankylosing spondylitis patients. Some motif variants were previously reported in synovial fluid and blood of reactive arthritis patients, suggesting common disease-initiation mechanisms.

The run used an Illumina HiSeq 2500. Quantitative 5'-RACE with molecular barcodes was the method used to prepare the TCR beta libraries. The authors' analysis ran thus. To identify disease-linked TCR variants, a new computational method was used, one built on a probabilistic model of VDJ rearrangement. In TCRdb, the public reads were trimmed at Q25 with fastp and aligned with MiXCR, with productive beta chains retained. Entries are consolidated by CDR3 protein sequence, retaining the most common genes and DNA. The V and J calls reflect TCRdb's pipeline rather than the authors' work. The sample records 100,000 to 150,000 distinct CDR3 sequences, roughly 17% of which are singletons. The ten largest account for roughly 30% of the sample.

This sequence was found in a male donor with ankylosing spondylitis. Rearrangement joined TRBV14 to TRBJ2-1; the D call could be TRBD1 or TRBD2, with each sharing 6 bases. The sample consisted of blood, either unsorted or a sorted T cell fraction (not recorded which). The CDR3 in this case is CASSQARGAEQFF. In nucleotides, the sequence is TGTGCCAGCAGCCAGGCGAGGGGGGCCGAGCAGTTCTTC. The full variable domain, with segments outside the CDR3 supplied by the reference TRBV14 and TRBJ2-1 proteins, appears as EAGVTQFPSHSVIEKGQTVTLRCDPISGHDNLYWYRRVMGKEIKFLLHFVKESKQDESGMPNNRFLAERTGGTYSTLKVQPAELEDSGVYFCASSQARGAEQFFGPGTRLTVL.